The rows below give T cell receptor beta chains drawn from one sample of a study of blood T cell repertoires in COVID-19. The assay was immunoSEQ multiplex PCR, and TCRdb's table has in-frame clones only and misses some. The table includes some 64,000 clones, roughly three quarters detected once. The sequenced sample consisted of peripheral blood. Every receptor here comes from a woman aged 55-75 years with acute or convalescent COVID-19. The CDR3 runs from the conserved cysteine through the conserved F or W. Fields, in order: clone size, J gene, D gene, V gene, CDR3 protein, CDR3 DNA. D genes are given only for firm matches. Expanded clones get a size class; other rows say once, few or many, or leave the size out.

>NA|TRBJ2-1|TRBD2|TRBV5-1
CASSYGLADEQFF
TGCGCCAGCAGTTACGGACTAGCGGATGAGCAGTTCTTC
>NA|TRBJ1-4|NA|TRBV21-1
CASSKEAGRSNEKLFF
TGTGCCAGCAGCAAAGAGGCAGGAAGATCTAATGAAAAACTGTTTTTT
>NA|TRBJ1-1|NA|TRBV5-1
CASSWGDLGAEAFF
TGCGCCAGCAGCTGGGGGGATCTGGGGGCTGAAGCTTTCTTT
>NA|TRBJ2-7|TRBD2|TRBV19
CASSIRASGAFTSYEQYF
TGTGCCAGTAGTATAAGGGCTAGCGGGGCGTTTACTTCCTACGAGCAGTACTTC
>NA|TRBJ2-1|TRBD1|TRBV6-2/TRBV6-3
CASSPGQTYNEQFF
TGTGCCAGCAGTCCGGGACAGACCTACAATGAGCAGTTCTTC
>NA|TRBJ1-1|NA|TRBV19
CASSMDTSLVWENTEAFF
TGTGCCAGTAGTATGGACACGTCTCTGGTTTGGGAGAACACTGAAGCTTTCTTT
>NA|TRBJ2-6|NA|TRBV29-1
CSVERDLDSGANVLTF
TGCAGCGTTGAGCGGGATTTAGACTCTGGGGCCAACGTCCTGACTTTC
>once|TRBJ1-5|NA|TRBV5-6
CASSLGQGPGPQHF
TGTGCCAGCAGCTTGGGTCAGGGGCCTGGGCCCCAGCATTTT
>NA|TRBJ2-1|TRBD1|TRBV4-1
CASSQGRTGIYNEQFF
TGCGCCAGCAGCCAAGGCCGGACAGGGATCTACAATGAGCAGTTCTTC
>few|TRBJ1-5|NA|TRBV23-1
CASNPPGIYQPQHF
TGCGCCAGCAATCCCCCGGGGATCTATCAGCCCCAGCATTTT
>few|TRBJ1-1|NA|TRBV4-2
CASSQRTQAPEAFF
TGTGCCAGCAGCCAACGAACCCAGGCCCCTGAAGCTTTCTTT
>NA|TRBJ2-7|NA|TRBV3-1/TRBV3-2
CASSRTERRGEQYF
TGTGCCAGCAGTCGGACAGAAAGGCGGGGGGAGCAGTACTTC
>NA|TRBJ2-2|NA|TRBV24-1
CATSDQGHQNTGELFF
TGTGCCACCAGTGACCAGGGACACCAGAACACCGGGGAGCTGTTTTTT
>NA|TRBJ2-5|NA|TRBV9
CASSVVGFGQQETQYF
TGTGCCAGCAGCGTAGTCGGTTTCGGACAGCAAGAGACCCAGTACTTC
>NA|TRBJ1-6|TRBD1|TRBV7-2
CASSVDRGYSPLHF
TGTGCCAGCAGCGTCGACAGGGGGTATTCACCCCTCCACTTT
>NA|TRBJ2-3|TRBD2|TRBV2
CASSYKREAFTDTQYF
TGTGCCAGCAGTTATAAGCGGGAGGCCTTCACAGATACGCAGTATTTT